The 21 T cell receptor beta chains given below trace back to one sample, sequenced in a study of T cells in Graves' hyperthyroidism and ophthalmopathy. TCR beta CDR3 regions were amplified from RNA. First-round RT-PCR of the TCR CDR3 relied on the HTBI primer set. TCRdb recomputed calls from the multiplex PCR reads with MiXCR, one row per CDR3 protein. The sample carries about 770,000 distinct CDR3 sequences, under 20% recorded once. Sequenced material: blood. These TCRs come from a woman aged 45 to 65 with Graves' hyperthyroidism that later progressed to Graves' ophthalmopathy.

J is TRBJ1-4 and V is TRBV15, with a weak D call TRBD1 (5 bases). Germline loops: CDR1 LNHNV, CDR2 YYDKDF (reference sequence). The CDR3 sequence is 13 residues long. Trimming left V 5 bases short and J 7 bases short, with 11 bases between. CDR3 sequence: CATSPGGIEKLFF. Written as DNA, the CDR3 is TGTGCCACCAGCCCCGGGGGGATTGAAAAACTGTTTTTT. Complete variable domain (other parts from reference TRBV15 and TRBJ1-4): DAMVIQNPRYQVTQFGKPVTLSCSQTLNHNVMYWYQQKSSQAPKLLFHYYDKDFNNEADTPDNFQSRRPNTSFCFLDIRSPGLGDTAMYLCATSPGGIEKLFFGSGTQLSVL.

The chain recombines TRBV11-1 with TRBJ2-2; TRBD1 might be the D (6 bases). The CDR3 sequence is 16 residues long. The germline V and J ends were trimmed by 6 bases and 4 bases, with 18 bases remaining between them. Germline V lookup: CDR1 SGHAT, CDR2 FQDESV (reference sequence). CDR3 bases: TGTGCCAGCAGTTCCCCTAGCAGGGGAAGCACCGGGGAGCTGTTTTTT. Its protein is CASSSPSRGSTGELFF.

Written as DNA, the CDR3 is TGTGCCAGCAGGCATAAAGAGGGTACTGAAGCTTTCTTT. Protein: CASRHKEGTEAFF. The chain employs TRBV6-1 and TRBJ1-1; no firm D call. From germline, CDR1 is MNHNS and CDR2 SASEGT. Trimming cost V 6 bases and J 5 bases, with 13 bases left between them. The CDR3 is made up of 13 amino acids.

This clonotype has at least ten counts. The chain combines TRBV9 with TRBJ1-1; D call uncertain. CDR3 length equals 14 residues. Deletions cut 2 bases from V and 9 bases from J, with 17 bases between. Germline V gene data show CDR1 as SGDLS and CDR2 as YYNGEE. The CDR3: CASSVDLGREKAFF. The CDR3, as DNA: TGTGCCAGCAGCGTCGACCTAGGACGGGAAAAAGCTTTCTTT.

Concerning this clonotype itself: This clone may be a read error of a much larger clone one base away. This chain uses TRBV20-1 with TRBJ1-5; D gene unclear. The CDR3 covers 13 residues. CDR1 DFQATT and CDR2 SNEGSKA come from the germline V gene (reference sequence). Trimming took off 0 bases at V and 13 bases at J, with 16 bases between the two ends. The CDR3 bases are TGCAGTGCTAGAGATCGGGCGCGGCCTAGTCAGCATTTT. It translates to CSARDRARPSQHF.

This clonotype appeared a few times. J is TRBJ2-1 and V is TRBV9; D is perhaps TRBD1 (5 bases). CDR3 length: 16 amino acids. CDR1 is SGDLS, CDR2 YYNGEE, per germline. V shed 0 bases and J shed 4 bases, with 14 bases lying between them. The CDR3 DNA reads TGTGCCAGCAGCGTAGAGGGGAAGTGGTCGTACAATGAGCAGTTCTTC. It translates to CASSVEGKWSYNEQFF.

The chain has TRBV15 and TRBJ2-6; no definite D call. The ends were cut back, 5 bases at V and 2 bases at J, with 16 bases in the middle. Germline CDR1 reads LNHNV; CDR2 reads YYDKDF (reference sequence). The CDR3 sequence is 17 residues long. In DNA form, the CDR3 reads TGTGCCACCAGCCGGCGCCTACAAGTGGCTGGGGCCAACGTCCTGACTTTC. Protein sequence: CATSRRLQVAGANVLTF.

In this sample, this clonotype turned up many times. The chain carries TRBV9 and TRBJ1-1; 7 bases fit TRBD1. Germline V lookup: CDR1 SGDLS, CDR2 YYNGEE. The CDR3 runs 15 residues. The junction had 8 bases not matched to a gene; V was cut back by 0 bases and J by 6 bases. CDR3 nucleotide sequence: TGTGCCAGCAGCGTAGAAGGAGGGGGCCTATCTGAAGCTTTCTTT. This sequence encodes CASSVEGGGLSEAFF.

This sequence joins TRBV2 and TRBJ2-7, with 8 bases that match TRBD1. After removal of 3 bases from V and 6 bases from J, the junction contained 7 bases not matched to a gene. The CDR3 contains 14 residues. Germline V gene lookup returns CDR1 SNHLY and CDR2 FYNNEI. CDR3 coding DNA: TGTGCCAGCAGTGAGACAGGGGCTCTCACCGAGCAGTACTTC. Its protein is CASSETGALTEQYF.

This clonotype was counted between two and nine times. The V call is TRBV12-3 or TRBV12-4, the J call TRBJ1-5; 9 positions agree with TRBD1. The CDR3 is 16 amino acids. Trimming at V came to 1 base and at J to 5 bases, leaving 6 bases not matched to a gene. CDR3 residues: CASSLGDRVGDQPQHF. The CDR3 bases are TGTGCCAGCAGTTTAGGGGACAGGGTTGGCGATCAGCCCCAGCATTTT.

CDR3 in amino acids: CASSYSRGPYGYTF. CDR3 coding DNA: TGTGCCAGCAGTTACTCTAGAGGGCCCTATGGCTACACCTTC. The chain combines TRBV6-5 with TRBJ1-2; D unclear. The germline V and J ends were trimmed by 0 bases and 4 bases, with 9 bases remaining between them. This CDR3 is 14 amino acids long. CDR1 and CDR2 from the germline V gene are MNHEY and SVGAGI.

In its sample, this clonotype was seen many times. The CDR3 nucleotides read TGTGCCAGCAGTCCAACCGGGGACCTCTATGGCTACACCTTC. This sequence encodes CASSPTGDLYGYTF. This sequence joins TRBV27 and TRBJ1-2; weak D call: TRBD1 (5 bases). This CDR3 comprises 14 residues. The germline V gene has CDR1 MNHEY and CDR2 SMNVEV (reference sequence). Trimming shortened V by 5 bases and J by 4 bases, and 14 bases separated the two germline ends.

The chain links TRBV10-3 to TRBJ2-1; 9 bases line up with TRBD2. V shed 5 bases and J 8 bases; nucleotides not matched to a gene: 10. The CDR3 covers 15 residues. Per the germline V gene, CDR1 is ENHRY and CDR2 is SYGVKD. The CDR3 reads CAISPHAGGPDEQFF. The DNA for the CDR3 is TGTGCCATCAGTCCTCACGCGGGGGGGCCCGATGAGCAGTTCTTC.

The J gene is TRBJ1-1, the V gene TRBV30, with D unresolved. Germline V gene sequence: CDR1 GTSNPN, CDR2 SVGIG (reference sequence). This CDR3 is built from 13 residues. Trimming took off 1 base at V and 1 base at J, with 7 bases between the two ends. The CDR3 spells CAWSGFENTEAFF. CDR3 nucleotide sequence: TGTGCCTGGAGTGGATTCGAGAACACTGAAGCTTTCTTT.

This clonotype was recorded at least ten times. The chain links TRBV3-1 to TRBJ2-1, with 8 bases lining up with TRBD2. This CDR3 has 14 amino acids. With 8 bases clipped from V and 6 bases from J, the junction kept 9 bases outside the gene matches. Germline V gene sequence: CDR1 LGHDT, CDR2 YNNKEL (reference sequence). CDR3 bases: TGTGCCAGCTCAGAGGGACTAGTCGTCAATGAGCAGTTCTTC. Translation gives CASSEGLVVNEQFF.

V gene TRBV20-1 combines with J gene TRBJ1-6, with a tentative D call TRBD1 (5 bases). V lost 5 bases and J 9 bases, leaving 17 bases between the germline ends. The CDR3 sequence is 14 residues long. The germline gives CDR1 DFQATT, CDR2 SNEGSKA (reference sequence). CDR3 protein: CSAFGTEIFSPLHF. In DNA, the CDR3 is TGCAGTGCTTTCGGGACGGAGATCTTTTCACCCCTCCACTTT.

Many counts were recorded for this clonotype. The V call is TRBV5-5, the J call TRBJ1-1; a possible D gene is TRBD1 (5 bases). V gave up 4 bases and J gave up 4 bases, with 14 bases separating them. Germline CDR1 SGHKS, CDR2 YYEKEE (reference sequence). The CDR3 sequence is 14 residues long. The CDR3 is CASSPRPRGTEAFF. The CDR3 DNA sequence: TGTGCCAGCAGCCCAAGGCCGAGGGGCACTGAAGCTTTCTTT.

This clonotype appeared many times. The V and J genes are TRBV6-2 or TRBV6-3 and TRBJ2-1; D may be TRBD2 (6 bases). Germline assignment: CDR1 MNHEY and CDR2 SVGEGT. The CDR3 is 12 amino acids. Trimming removed 0 bases from V and 12 bases from J, with 9 bases in between. The CDR3 sequence is CASSYSGGTQFF. In DNA, the CDR3 is TGTGCCAGCAGTTACTCGGGGGGAACGCAGTTCTTC.

Many counts were recorded for this clonotype. The chain combines TRBV12-3 or TRBV12-4 with TRBJ2-3; D unresolved. The CDR3 consists of 16 residues. V was shortened by 5 bases and J by 1 base, with 16 bases between the two germline ends. The CDR3 nucleotides read TGTGCCAGCAGTCCGCGGTTCGCGCCCGGCACAGATACGCAGTATTTT. Its translation is CASSPRFAPGTDTQYF.

This clonotype has at least ten counts. The chain employs TRBV2 and TRBJ2-7; 9 nucleotides agree with TRBD1. Losses at the gene ends were 8 bases for V and 6 bases for J; bases not matched to a gene: 5. CDR3 length equals 12 residues. Germline loops: CDR1 SNHLY, CDR2 FYNNEI. CDR3 loop: CASGTGYSEQYF. The CDR3 DNA sequence: TGTGCCAGCGGGACAGGGTATAGCGAGCAGTACTTC.

V gene TRBV12-3 or TRBV12-4 combines with J gene TRBJ2-2; 7 nucleotides agree with TRBD1. The CDR3 is 15 residues long. After removal of 6 bases from V and 1 base from J, the junction contained 5 bases not matched to a gene. CDR3 region: CASRPGTENTGELFF. The DNA for the CDR3 is TGTGCCAGCAGGCCCGGGACAGAGAACACCGGGGAGCTGTTTTTT.